This entry lists 8 T cell receptor beta chains sequenced from one sample in a study of type 1 and type 2 diabetes patients (dated by TCRdb to about 2016). Instrument used: Illumina MiSeq. Genomic DNA from sorted T cell subsets was used as template for TCRbeta CDR3 amplification. The TCRbeta CDR3 region was amplified by multiplex PCR with 30 forward and 13 reverse primers. TCRdb trimmed the raw reads at Q25, called clones with MiXCR and kept productive beta chains. Rows are combined by CDR3 protein, so each entry shows the most common genes and DNA. This sample gives under 300,000 distinct CDR3 sequences in total; 47% of them show up just once. Of the sample, 12% to 15% is held by the ten largest clones. The sequenced material came from peripheral blood mononuclear cells (PBMCs). Receptor source: a man aged 18 to 30 with type 2 diabetes.

CDR3 nucleotides: TGTGCCAGCAGGGCCAGTGAAAAACTGTTTTTT. Protein: CASRASEKLFF. The chain employs TRBV5-6 and TRBJ1-4; D gene uncertain. Germline CDR1 and CDR2: SGHDT and YYEEEE. The CDR3 covers 11 residues. Trimming left V 5 bases short and J 7 bases short, with 6 bases between.

The table lists this clonotype with a few counts. This chain connects TRBV6-2 or TRBV6-3 to TRBJ2-2, with D possibly matching TRBD2 (5 bases). Germline V gene sequence: CDR1 MNHEY, CDR2 SVGEGT. The CDR3 covers 13 residues. V was shortened by 6 bases and J by 5 bases, with 10 bases between the two germline ends. Here the CDR3 reads CASRPSGTGELFF. DNA for the CDR3: TGTGCCAGCAGACCCAGCGGAACCGGGGAGCTGTTTTTT.

Of note for this clonotype: At one end, the junction sequence differs from germline, possibly due to a read error. V gene TRBV6-5 combines with J gene TRBJ1-5; D might be TRBD1 (5 bases). The CDR3 is 14 residues long. Germline V CDR1 and CDR2: MNHEY, SVGAGI. CDR3 residues: CTSSYDSSNQPQHF. Written as DNA, the CDR3 is TGTACCAGCAGTTACGACAGCAGCAATCAGCCCCAGCATTTT.

As regards this clonotype: The junction departs from the called germline gene at one end, perhaps through a read error. The chain recombines TRBV6-6 with TRBJ1-4; no clear D. Germline values: CDR1 MNHNY, CDR2 SVGAGI (reference sequence). The CDR3 extends over 16 amino acids. CDR3 protein: CASTTPSKGWNEELFF. The CDR3 DNA reads as TGTGCCAGCACCACCCCTTCAAAAGGATGGAATGAAGAACTGTTTTTT.

On this clonotype: A much larger clone differs from this one at a single base, so this may be a read error. The chain combines TRBV15 with TRBJ2-7; TRBD1 matches at 9 bases. The CDR3 totals 12 residues. The germline V gene encodes CDR1 LNHNV and CDR2 YYDKDF (reference sequence). CDR3 DNA sequence: TGTGCCACCTGCAGACAGGGGGACGAGCAGTACTTC. Translating it yields CATCRQGDEQYF.

This chain joins TRBV28 and TRBJ2-5, with a possible D match to TRBD1 (6 bases). The germline CDR1 and CDR2 sequences are MDHEN and SYDVKM. This CDR3 has 17 residues. V was shortened by 6 bases and J by 3 bases, with 23 bases between the two germline ends. The CDR3 is CASRPSSGRKGEETQYF. The CDR3 nucleotides read TGTGCCAGCAGGCCATCCTCGGGCCGAAAGGGGGAAGAGACCCAGTACTTC.

Comments on this clonotype: A much more abundant neighbour one base away suggests this may be a read error. The rearrangement links TRBV15 to TRBJ2-7, with TRBD2 matching over 8 bases. The CDR3 is 12 amino acids. Germline CDR1 LNHNV, CDR2 YYDKDF (reference sequence). The CDR3: CATRAGGSEPYF. Written as DNA, the CDR3 is TGTGCCACCAGGGCGGGGGGATCCGAGCCGTACTTC.

The chain uses TRBV6-5 and TRBJ1-2, with D possibly being TRBD1 (6 bases). CDR3 length: 12 amino acids. V was cut by 5 bases and J by 7 bases, with 11 bases left in between. Germline CDR1 MNHEY, CDR2 SVGAGI. Written as DNA, the CDR3 is TGTGCCAGCAGTACCAGGGGCGGTGGCTACACCTTC. Translating gives CASSTRGGGYTF.